The 28 T cell receptor beta chains below come from one sample, sequenced in a study of T cell repertoires in cytomegalovirus infection. A single record per CDR3 protein comes from TCRdb applying MiXCR to the reads. The sample consists of around 320,000 distinct CDR3 sequences, 9.5% of them appearing once. Sample: PBMCs. These receptors were obtained from a human donor in good health (CMV status not recorded). Some clones in this sample may be carry-over from other donors' samples.

The V and J genes are TRBV7-8 and TRBJ2-7; 13 bases agree with TRBD2. In germline, CDR1 is SGHVS, CDR2 FQNEAQ. The CDR3 totals 15 residues. Germline trimming cut 7 bases from V and 6 bases from J; bases unmatched to any gene: 9. The CDR3 region has the DNA TGTGCCAGCATCTCTACTAGCGGGAGGGCCGGCGAGCAGTACTTC. Its translation is CASISTSGRAGEQYF.

This clonotype occurred many times. This rearrangement joins TRBV7-3 to TRBJ2-2; D is possibly TRBD1 (5 bases). The V gene's germline CDR1 is SGHTA and CDR2 FQGTGA. The germline V and J ends were trimmed by 6 bases and 6 bases, with 11 bases remaining between them. The length of the CDR3 is 13 residues. CDR3 protein: CASRFAGPGELFF. As DNA, the CDR3 is TGTGCCAGCAGGTTTGCAGGGCCCGGGGAGCTGTTTTTT.

This clonotype has just a few counts. This rearrangement joins TRBV7-2 to TRBJ1-4; D ambiguous. Germline V CDR1 and CDR2: SGHTA, FQGNSA. The V end was cut by 5 bases, the J end by 6 bases, with 13 bases between. This CDR3 has 14 residues. CDR3 bases: TGTGCCAGCAGCCCTGTGGCCCGGTATGAAAAACTGTTTTTT. Translation gives CASSPVARYEKLFF.

This clonotype was picked up many times. The V call is TRBV24-1, the J call TRBJ2-3; a weak D match, TRBD1 (6 bases). The CDR3 runs to 15 residues. Trimming removed 7 bases at V and 4 bases at J, with 17 bases between. The germline V gene encodes CDR1 KGHDR and CDR2 SFDVKD. CDR3 in amino acids: CATSTGTNAPDTQYF. CDR3 nucleotides: TGTGCCACCAGCACAGGGACCAACGCTCCAGATACGCAGTATTTT.

This clonotype came up a few times. The chain combines TRBV12-3 or TRBV12-4 with TRBJ1-1; no clear D gene. V was cut by 1 base and J by 9 bases, with 12 bases left in between. This CDR3 comprises 13 residues. The CDR3 protein is CASSLDPGVQAFF. DNA for the CDR3: TGTGCCAGCAGTTTAGATCCCGGGGTACAAGCTTTCTTT.

Many counts were recorded for this clonotype. V is TRBV12-3 or TRBV12-4 and J is TRBJ1-2; 7 bases fit TRBD1. This CDR3 region has 15 residues. V gave up 3 bases and J gave up 5 bases; unmatched junction bases: 9. Written as DNA, the CDR3 is TGTGCCAGCAGTTTCTACAGGGGACCCCTATATGGCTACACCTTC. Encoded protein: CASSFYRGPLYGYTF.

This chain links TRBV2 with TRBJ2-7, with D possibly being TRBD1 (6 bases). Between the trimmed V and J ends, which lost 4 bases and 3 bases, there was a span of 10 bases. Germline CDR1 is SNHLY and CDR2 is FYNNEI. This CDR3 comprises 13 residues. The CDR3 coding sequence is TGTGCCAGCAGTGGGGCAGGGGTCTACGAGCAGTACTTC. Its protein is CASSGAGVYEQYF.

The chain links TRBV14 to TRBJ2-7; TRBD1 might be the D (7 bases). Trimming cost V 2 bases and J 2 bases, with 13 bases left between them. This CDR3 is 15 amino acids long. Germline V gives CDR1 SGHDN, CDR2 FVKESK. CDR3 DNA: TGTGCCAGCAGCCAATTGCGGAGGGGGCCCTACGAGCAGTACTTC. Protein: CASSQLRRGPYEQYF.

This clonotype came up many times. The chain links TRBV7-2 to TRBJ2-7; D possibly corresponds to TRBD2 (5 bases). Germline V gives CDR1 SGHTA, CDR2 FQGNSA. Trimming left V 5 bases short and J 3 bases short, with 17 bases between. The CDR3 length is 15 residues. The CDR3 DNA reads as TGTGCCAGCAGCCGTTTGACGGGAATCGACTACGAGCAGTACTTC. Protein product: CASSRLTGIDYEQYF.

The chain recombines TRBV5-1 with TRBJ2-5, with 10 bases identical to TRBD2. Germline CDR1 reads SGHRS; CDR2 reads YFSETQ. The V segment lost 0 bases and the J segment 2 bases; nucleotides outside the gene matches: 7. The CDR3 length is 17 residues. CDR3 sequence (DNA): TGCGCCAGCAGCTTGGACCCAGCGGGGGGGGGACAAGAGACCCAGTACTTC. This codes for CASSLDPAGGGQETQYF.

This chain uses TRBV7-3 with TRBJ2-7; perhaps TRBD2 as D (5 bases). V was shortened by 0 bases and J by 6 bases, with 9 bases between the two germline ends. The CDR3 sequence is 13 residues long. Germline assignment: CDR1 SGHTA and CDR2 FQGTGA. The chain's CDR3 is CASSLTPSSEQYF. The CDR3 DNA reads as TGTGCCAGCAGCTTAACCCCTAGCTCCGAGCAGTACTTC.

This chain uses TRBV12-3 or TRBV12-4 with TRBJ2-2; TRBD1 matches at 8 bases. V shed 2 bases, J shed 1 base, and the junction held 6 bases outside the gene matches. The CDR3 loop spans 17 amino acids. The CDR3: CASSLPTDRGNTGELFF. CDR3 sequence (DNA): TGTGCCAGCAGTTTACCCACTGACAGGGGGAACACCGGGGAGCTGTTTTTT.

V gene TRBV7-3 combines with J gene TRBJ2-1; the D call may be TRBD1 or TRBD2 (5 bases each). The germline V and J ends were trimmed by 4 bases and 3 bases, with 13 bases remaining between them. The CDR3 loop spans 15 amino acids. Germline assignment: CDR1 SGHTA and CDR2 FQGTGA. The CDR3 DNA reads as TGTGCCAGCAGCTGGGACGGAGGCAGCTACAATGAGCAGTTCTTC. This encodes CASSWDGGSYNEQFF.

In its sample, this clonotype was seen many times. The chain recombines TRBV7-3 with TRBJ2-1; either TRBD1 or TRBD2 may supply D (5 bases each). Trimming cost V 5 bases and J 4 bases, with 15 bases left between them. This CDR3 contains 15 residues. Looked up from germline, CDR1 is SGHTA and CDR2 is FQGTGA. As DNA, the CDR3 is TGTGCCAGCAGCCTCCAAACGGGGCCTTACAATGAGCAGTTCTTC. It is translated as CASSLQTGPYNEQFF.

This clonotype turned up a few times. The chain is built from TRBV20-1 and TRBJ1-5; 7 bases are a match to TRBD1. CDR1 and CDR2 (germline): DFQATT, SNEGSKA (reference sequence). The CDR3 runs to 14 residues. Trimming took 6 bases from V and 6 from J; bases not matched to a gene: 11. This CDR3 reads CSAAPRQGRQPQHF. The CDR3 nucleotides are TGCAGTGCCGCCCCAAGACAGGGCCGTCAGCCCCAGCATTTT.

This clonotype was counted only a few times. CDR3 amino acids: CSAQGLAGVDPRTDTQYF. CDR3 bases: TGCAGTGCTCAGGGACTAGCGGGAGTGGATCCCCGCACAGATACGCAGTATTTT. This chain links TRBV20-1 with TRBJ2-3; 14 nucleotides match TRBD2. J lost 1 base, V lost 5 bases, and 11 bases had no gene match. The germline CDR1 and CDR2 sequences are DFQATT and SNEGSKA (reference sequence). The CDR3 covers 18 residues.

This clonotype was counted only a few times. The chain employs TRBV28 and TRBJ2-5; perhaps D is TRBD1 or TRBD2 (5 bases each). The CDR3 covers 17 residues. V was shortened by 8 bases and J by 4 bases, with 26 bases between the two germline ends. Germline CDR1 and CDR2: MDHEN and SYDVKM. The CDR3 region is CASGNSLGGEGPETQYF. DNA for the CDR3: TGTGCCAGCGGCAATAGTTTAGGCGGAGAGGGGCCAGAGACCCAGTACTTC. Using reference TRBV28 and TRBJ2-5 for the parts outside the CDR3, the full variable domain is DVKVTQSSRYLVKRTGEKVFLECVQDMDHENMFWYRQDPGLGLRLIYFSYDVKMKEKGDIPEGYSVSREKKERFSLILESASTNQTSMYLCASGNSLGGEGPETQYFGPGTRLLVL.

This clonotype was seen ten or more times. V is TRBV12-3 or TRBV12-4 and J is TRBJ2-5; D gene ambiguous. V lost 6 bases and J lost 5, with 7 bases in between. The CDR3 covers 11 residues. CDR3 DNA sequence: TGTGCCAGCAGCACTCAGGAGACCCAGTACTTC. This encodes CASSTQETQYF.

This clonotype has at least ten counts. The gene calls are TRBV11-2 and TRBJ2-1; 10 bases fit TRBD2. The germline CDR1 and CDR2 sequences are SGHAT and FQNNGV. The V and J ends lost 5 bases and 4 bases, in that order; junction bases with no gene match: 5. CDR3 size: 15 residues. CDR3 sequence (DNA): TGTGCCAGCAGCCAAGCGGGGGGGGAATACAATGAGCAGTTCTTC. This encodes CASSQAGGEYNEQFF.

V is TRBV10-1 and J is TRBJ2-7; 12 bases align to TRBD2. CDR3 length: 14 residues. Looked up from germline, CDR1 is WNHNN and CDR2 is SYGVQD (reference sequence). The V and J ends lost 6 bases and 6 bases, in that order; junction bases with no gene match: 6. The CDR3 loop reads CASSPSGRASEQYF. The CDR3 region has the DNA TGCGCCAGCAGCCCTAGCGGGAGGGCCTCCGAGCAGTACTTC.

A few counts support this clonotype. A read error may account for a junction end that differs from germline. The chain combines TRBV12-3 or TRBV12-4 with TRBJ2-7; 7 positions agree with TRBD2. The CDR3 totals 12 residues. For the CDR3, the DNA is TGTGCCAGCAGTTTTCCCCCTGGGAGGGTAAACTTC. Residues: CASSFPPGRVNF.

Ten or more counts support this clonotype. The V gene is TRBV28, the J gene TRBJ1-1; no clear D. The V gene lost 8 bases and the J gene lost 4 bases, with 14 bases spanning the gap. Germline values: CDR1 MDHEN, CDR2 SYDVKM. CDR3 length equals 13 residues. In nucleotides, the CDR3 is TGTGCCAGCGATCGTGGAGAGGGCACTGAAGCTTTCTTT. Encoded protein: CASDRGEGTEAFF.

V is TRBV11-2 and J is TRBJ1-1; TRBD1 agrees at 11 bases. V lost 8 bases to trimming and J lost 1 base; unmatched junction nucleotides: 6. The length of the CDR3 is 15 residues. The germline CDR1 and CDR2 sequences are SGHAT and FQNNGV. DNA for the CDR3: TGTGCCAGCTCTTCCGGGACAGGGGGGAACACTGAAGCTTTCTTT. Its protein is CASSSGTGGNTEAFF.

This clonotype was seen a few times. The rearrangement uses TRBV20-1 and TRBJ2-2; 10 nucleotides match TRBD2. In germline, CDR1 is DFQATT, CDR2 SNEGSKA (reference sequence). CDR3 size: 15 residues. V shed 3 bases, J shed 5 bases, and the junction held 6 bases outside the gene matches. DNA of the CDR3: TGCAGTGCTAGGCCTAGCGGGGGTAGGACCGGGGAGCTGTTTTTT. This codes for CSARPSGGRTGELFF.

This clonotype showed up many times. The V call is TRBV25-1, the J call TRBJ1-2, with no clear D. Trimming took 6 bases from V and 2 from J, leaving 13 bases between them. Germline-derived CDR1 and CDR2 are MGHDK and SYGVNS. CDR3 size: 14 residues. CDR3 in amino acids: CASSHGDWNYGYTF. The DNA for the CDR3 is TGTGCCAGCAGCCACGGAGACTGGAACTATGGCTACACCTTC.

The chain combines TRBV7-2 with TRBJ1-5; D unresolved. The CDR3 covers 13 residues. V lost 4 bases and J 4 bases, leaving 8 bases between the germline ends. Germline V CDR1 and CDR2: SGHTA, FQGNSA. In DNA form, the CDR3 reads TGTGCCAGCAGCTACTCGACTAATCAGCCCCAGCATTTT. Encoded protein: CASSYSTNQPQHF.

This clonotype was recorded at least ten times. CDR3 nucleotide sequence: TGTGCCAGCAGTGAAAGGGGGAAAGGACATGGCTACACCTTC. Its protein product is CASSERGKGHGYTF. V gene TRBV6-1 combines with J gene TRBJ1-2; TRBD1 might be the D (6 bases). Trimming took 2 bases from V and 6 from J, leaving 13 bases between them. The CDR3 is 14 residues long. Germline lookup yields CDR1 MNHNS and CDR2 SASEGT.

This clonotype has a handful of counts. The chain couples TRBV7-9 to TRBJ1-1, with D hard to call. In germline, CDR1 is SEHNR, CDR2 FQNEAQ (reference sequence). Trimming stripped 4 bases from V and 10 bases from J, with 13 bases between. CDR3 length: 12 residues. The DNA for the CDR3 is TGTGCCAGCAGCTCAGGTGATCGGCGAGCTTTCTTT. This codes for CASSSGDRRAFF.